This T cell receptor (beta chain) was recovered during a study of OX40 agonist ivuxolimab in advanced cancers. Study-level points and caveats: The mean number of expanded clones was higher in CD8+ T cells than in CD4+.

This clone was seen just once. Its matching antigen is unknown. TCRdb's table, derived via immunoSEQ multiplex PCR, lists solely in-frame clones and lacks some. Of 53,000 or so clones in the sample, 93% were seen once. Trimming left V 0 bases short and J 1 base short, with 12 bases between. Per germline, CDR1 PRHDT and CDR2 FYEKMQ (reference sequence). This CDR3 is built from 16 residues. Here the sequenced sample was CD4+ or CD8+ T cells sorted from blood, taken in a trial of the OX40 agonist ivuxolimab. This chain uses TRBV13 with TRBJ2-5; possibly TRBD2 for D (5 bases). The clonotype was recovered from an adult with an advanced solid tumor such as melanoma, head and neck, liver or kidney cancer. CDR3: CASSLGRESTQETQYF. The CDR3 bases are TGTGCCAGCAGCTTAGGGAGGGAGAGTACCCAAGAGACCCAGTACTTC.